The sequence of this T cell receptor (beta chain) was determined in a study of control samples from healthy donors and cancer patients. Using immunoSEQ multiplex PCR, the repertoire was profiled, and TCRdb retains in-frame clones only, with some absent. The data show roughly 120,000 clones, 70% to 90% seen once. CDR1 is SGHRS, CDR2 YFSETQ, per germline. Trimming pared 3 bases from V and 5 bases from J, leaving 17 bases between. The CDR3 has 15 residues. Sequences were obtained from blood. This TCR derives from a woman between 70 and 85 years old in good health. The chain uses TRBV5-1 and TRBJ1-2; D perhaps matches TRBD1 (6 bases). CDR3 nucleotide sequence: TGCGCCAGCAGCTCCGGGACACCCAACGTTTATGGCTACACCTTC. Protein sequence: CASSSGTPNVYGYTF.